This T cell receptor beta chain was recorded in a study of control samples from healthy donors and cancer patients. This clone showed up just once. The repertoire was sequenced with immunoSEQ multiplex PCR; TCRdb's copy has only in-frame clones and lacks some. The profile shows about 170,000 clones, 90% to 95% of them singletons. This clonotype was sampled from a woman aged 60-70 years in good health. The source material was blood.

CDR3 residues: CASSLPEGRQGTAGELFF. Here the CDR3 DNA reads TGTGCCAGCAGCCTCCCCGAGGGGCGACAGGGAACGGCCGGGGAGCTGTTTTTT. The J gene is TRBJ2-2, the V gene TRBV5-6; 7 bases align to TRBD1. This CDR3 is 18 amino acids long. The germline gives CDR1 SGHDT, CDR2 YYEEEE. J lost 6 bases, V lost 4 bases, and 18 bases had no gene match.